The 9 T cell receptor beta chains given below trace back to one sample, sequenced in a study of cytomegalovirus exposure and HLA in healthy donors. Data came from immunoSEQ multiplex PCR; TCRdb stores just in-frame clones and leaves some out. The sample shows fewer than 250,000 clones, around nine tenths of them seen only once. The material sequenced was PBMCs. Source of these receptors: a young man in good health and CMV-seronegative.

This clone was recorded a few times. The genes are TRBV27 and TRBJ1-2; 9 bases line up with TRBD1. CDR1 and CDR2 (germline): MNHEY, SMNVEV (reference sequence). V was clipped by 6 bases and J by 7 bases; unmatched bases: 18. The CDR3 covers 17 residues. The DNA for the CDR3 is TGTGCCAGCAGCCCCAGGGGACGGGGACAGGGACAGGGTGGCTACACCTTC. Translated: CASSPRGRGQGQGGYTF.

The chain combines TRBV6-5 with TRBJ2-7; possibly TRBD2 for D (5 bases). V lost 2 bases to trimming and J lost 5 bases, with 7 bases between them. The CDR3 covers 12 residues. Germline V gene lookup returns CDR1 MNHEY and CDR2 SVGAGI. In DNA, the CDR3 is TGTGCCAGCAGTTACCGGGGTAACGAGCAGTACTTC. Residues: CASSYRGNEQYF.

V usage is TRBV6-5 and J usage is TRBJ1-2; D is possibly TRBD1 (5 bases). The V gene lost 8 bases and the J gene lost 0 bases, with 13 bases spanning the gap. The CDR3 spans 14 residues. The V gene's germline CDR1 is MNHEY and CDR2 SVGAGI. The CDR3 DNA sequence: TGTGCCAGCTCCCGGGGGGGGGCTAACTATGGCTACACCTTC. Amino acid sequence: CASSRGGANYGYTF.

Written as DNA, the CDR3 is TGTGCTACGCGGGGCCGCACAGATACGCAGTATTTT. This translates into CATRGRTDTQYF. J is TRBJ2-3 and V is TRBV7-8; D possibly corresponds to TRBD2 (6 bases). This CDR3 contains 12 residues. Germline V gene lookup returns CDR1 SGHVS and CDR2 FQNEAQ.

This chain connects TRBV6-6 to TRBJ2-7; the D is unclear. Germline values: CDR1 MNHNY, CDR2 SVGAGI (reference sequence). Trimming took off 6 bases at V and 7 bases at J, with 10 bases between the two ends. This CDR3 comprises 11 residues. CDR3 coding DNA: TGTGCCAGCAGCTACCCCTCTGAGCAGTACTTC. Its protein is CASSYPSEQYF.

J is TRBJ2-5 and V is TRBV12-5, with a weak D call TRBD2 (6 bases). In germline, CDR1 is LGHNT, CDR2 FRNRAP. The V and J ends lost 5 bases and 5 bases respectively, with 15 bases between them. The length of the CDR3 is 14 residues. DNA for the CDR3: TGTGCTAGTGGTCCTGGGGGGTCAAGGGAGACCCAGTACTTC. Translated, it gives CASGPGGSRETQYF.

The rearrangement joins TRBV7-2 to TRBJ2-1, with 8 bases aligning to TRBD2. The trim removed 6 bases at V and 14 bases at J, leaving 6 bases unmatched. The length of the CDR3 is 11 residues. Germline values: CDR1 SGHTA, CDR2 FQGNSA. The CDR3 region has the DNA TGTGCCAGCAGTCGCGGGGGGTACGAGTTCTTC. Translating it yields CASSRGGYEFF.

The chain carries TRBV14 and TRBJ2-7; 10 bases align to TRBD1. J lost 3 bases, V lost 1 base, and 0 bases had no gene match. Germline V CDR1 and CDR2: SGHDN, FVKESK. This CDR3 comprises 14 residues. CDR3 in amino acids: CASSQGTGGYEQYF. CDR3 DNA sequence: TGTGCCAGCAGCCAAGGGACAGGGGGCTACGAGCAGTACTTC.

The V call is TRBV2, the J call TRBJ2-7; D may be TRBD1 (6 bases). CDR1 is SNHLY, CDR2 FYNNEI, per germline. The CDR3 has 15 amino acids. V lost 6 bases, J lost 0 bases, and 15 bases lay in between. The CDR3 DNA reads TGTGCCAGCAGCGACGGGACAAAGAGCTCCTACGAGCAGTACTTC. It is translated as CASSDGTKSSYEQYF.